A single sample gave rise to the 8 T cell receptor beta chains below, sequenced in a study of cytomegalovirus exposure and HLA in healthy donors. Use of 60 Vbeta and 13 Jbeta primers characterized the PCR. The method was immunoSEQ multiplex PCR; TCRdb's version includes in-frame clones alone and lacks a portion of them. This sample has about 80,000 clones, with 79% found just once. Sequenced input: PBMCs. The receptors come from a man in his thirties or forties in good health and CMV-seronegative.

CDR3 amino acids: CASSFLPASSGVEQFF. The CDR3 DNA is TGTGCCAGCAGTTTTCTCCCGGCAAGTAGCGGGGTAGAGCAGTTCTTC. V usage is TRBV6-5 and J usage is TRBJ2-1, with 8 nucleotides matching TRBD2. The CDR3 covers 16 residues. Germline-derived CDR1 and CDR2 are MNHEY and SVGAGI. Trimming removed 4 bases from V and 10 bases from J; junction bases left unmatched: 15.

This chain uses TRBV7-8 with TRBJ2-7; TRBD2 agrees at 7 bases. Unmatched junction bases numbered 7, after V lost 1 base and J lost 7 bases. This CDR3 is 14 amino acids long. The germline V gene encodes CDR1 SGHVS and CDR2 FQNEAQ. The CDR3 DNA follows: TGTGCCAGCAGCTTAGGGGGGAGGGAAAGGGAGCAGTACTTC. The encoded protein is CASSLGGREREQYF. Together with reference TRBV7-8 and TRBJ2-7, the CDR3 gives the full variable domain: GAGVSQSPRYKVAKRGQDVALRCDPISGHVSLFWYQQALGQGPEFLTYFQNEAQLDKSGLPSDRFFAERPEGSVSTLKIQRTQQEDSAVYLCASSLGGREREQYFGPGTRLTVT.

The chain carries TRBV28 and TRBJ2-3; TRBD1 agrees at 9 bases. The CDR3 covers 15 residues. Looked up from germline, CDR1 is MDHEN and CDR2 is SYDVKM. V lost 5 bases and J lost 1; bases outside the gene matches: 4. The CDR3 region has the DNA TGTGCCAGCAGTAACCGGGACAGGGGCACAGATACGCAGTATTTT. Translated, it gives CASSNRDRGTDTQYF.

The J gene is TRBJ2-7, the V gene TRBV2, with D possibly TRBD2 on 6 matching bases. Trimming took off 7 bases at V and 3 bases at J, with 16 bases between the two ends. The CDR3 loop spans 14 amino acids. The germline V gene has CDR1 SNHLY and CDR2 FYNNEI. The CDR3 sequence is CASNSFLGLYEQYF. For the CDR3, the DNA is TGTGCCAGCAATTCTTTTTTGGGACTCTACGAGCAGTACTTC.

To note about this clone: Relative to the germline gene, one junction end is altered; a read error may explain this. The chain is built from TRBV7-9 and TRBJ1-1, with TRBD1 as a possible D gene (5 bases). Germline CDR1 is SEHNR and CDR2 is FQNEAQ (reference sequence). The CDR3 is 15 amino acids. The CDR3 reads CSSSLALQGRTEAFF. CDR3 in DNA: TGTTCCAGCAGCTTAGCGCTCCAGGGCCGCACTGAAGCTTTCTTT.

V gene TRBV30 combines with J gene TRBJ1-1; TRBD1 matches 7 bases. The CDR3 totals 14 residues. Germline trimming cut 7 bases from V and 7 bases from J; bases unmatched to any gene: 15. Germline assignment: CDR1 GTSNPN and CDR2 SVGIG (reference sequence). CDR3 nucleotide sequence: TGTGCCTACACCTTCCTAGGACAGGATAGTGAAGCTTTCTTT. Its protein is CAYTFLGQDSEAFF. Full variable domain (missing parts from reference TRBV30 and TRBJ1-1): SQTIHQWPATLVQPVGSPLSLECTVEGTSNPNLYWYRQAAGRGLQLLFYSVGIGQISSEVPQNLSASRPQDRQFILSSKKLLLSDSGFYLCAYTFLGQDSEAFFGQGTRLTVV.

The gene calls are TRBV28 and TRBJ1-1; 8 nucleotides line up with TRBD1. The CDR3 covers 13 residues. Unmatched junction bases numbered 4, after V lost 6 bases and J lost 4 bases. Germline-derived CDR1 and CDR2 are MDHEN and SYDVKM. DNA for the CDR3: TGTGCCAGCAGAAACACAGGGGGCACTGAAGCTTTCTTT. It is translated as CASRNTGGTEAFF.

V gene TRBV13 combines with J gene TRBJ2-1; 8 bases map to TRBD1. Germline CDR1 and CDR2: PRHDT and FYEKMQ (reference sequence). Germline trimming cut 5 bases from V and 7 bases from J; bases unmatched to any gene: 10. The CDR3 contains 15 residues. As DNA, the CDR3 is TGTGCCAGCAGCCTTGGCAGGGGGCTACGTAATGAGCAGTTCTTC. It specifies CASSLGRGLRNEQFF.